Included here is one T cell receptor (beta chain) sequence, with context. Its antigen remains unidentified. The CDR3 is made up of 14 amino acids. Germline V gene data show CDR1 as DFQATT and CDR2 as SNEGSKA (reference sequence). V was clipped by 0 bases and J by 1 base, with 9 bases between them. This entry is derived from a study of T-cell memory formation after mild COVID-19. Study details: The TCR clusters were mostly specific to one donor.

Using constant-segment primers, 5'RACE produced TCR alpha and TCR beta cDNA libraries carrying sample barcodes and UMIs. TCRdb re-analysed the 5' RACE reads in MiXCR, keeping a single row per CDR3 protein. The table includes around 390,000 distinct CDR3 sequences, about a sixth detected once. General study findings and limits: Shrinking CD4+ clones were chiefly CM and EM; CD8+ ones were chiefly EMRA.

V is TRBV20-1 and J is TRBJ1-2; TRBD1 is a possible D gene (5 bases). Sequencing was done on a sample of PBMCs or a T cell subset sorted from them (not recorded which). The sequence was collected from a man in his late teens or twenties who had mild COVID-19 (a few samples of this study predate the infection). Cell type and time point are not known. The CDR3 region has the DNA TGCAGTGCTAGAGAATCGGGACTTAACTATGGCTACACCTTC. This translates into CSARESGLNYGYTF.